This is a list of T cell receptor beta chains from one sample in a study of T cell changes during pregnancy in multiple sclerosis. The repertoire was sequenced with immunoSEQ multiplex PCR; TCRdb's copy has only in-frame clones and lacks some. The table has 45,000 to 55,000 clones, 85% to 95% seen once. This specimen was CD8+ T cells from peripheral blood mononuclear cells, taken before pregnancy. The source is a female donor with multiple sclerosis, enrolled in a pregnancy study. CDR3s include the opening cysteine and the closing phenylalanine or tryptophan. D genes are given only for firm matches. Clone sizes are given selectively: once, few, many, or a class where the clone is expanded.

TRBV29-1	TRBD1	.	TRBJ1-2	CSVTPDRGYGYTF	TGCAGCGTTACCCCGGACAGGGGCTATGGCTACACCTTC
TRBV11-2	TRBD2	.	TRBJ2-5	CASSLAGGPRETQYF	TGTGCCAGCAGCTTAGCGGGAGGGCCTCGGGAGACCCAGTACTTC
TRBV27	TRBD1	.	TRBJ1-2	CASRGWDSPQSHANYGYTF	TGTGCCAGCAGGGGGTGGGACAGTCCCCAGTCCCACGCTAACTATGGCTACACCTTC
TRBV27	.	.	TRBJ1-4	CASSLWAENEKLFF	TGTGCCAGCAGTTTATGGGCAGAAAATGAAAAACTGTTTTTT
TRBV27	.	.	TRBJ1-5	CASSSRGSNQPQHF	TGTGCCAGCAGTTCCAGGGGTAGCAATCAGCCCCAGCATTTT
TRBV9	.	few	TRBJ1-5	CASGDQPQHF	TGTGCCAGCGGAGATCAGCCCCAGCATTTT
TRBV13	.	.	TRBJ2-3	CASSLRADTQYF	TGTGCCAGCAGCCTGAGGGCAGATACGCAGTATTTT
TRBV29-1	.	.	TRBJ2-3	CSVTTDTQYF	TGCAGCGTTACAACAGATACGCAGTATTTT
TRBV4-1	.	.	TRBJ2-1	CASSQGRVSGAEQFF	TGCGCCAGCAGCCAAGGAAGGGTTAGCGGCGCGGAGCAGTTCTTC
TRBV19	.	.	TRBJ1-1	CASSYGEGSTEAFF	TGTGCCAGTAGTTACGGGGAGGGGTCCACTGAAGCTTTCTTT
TRBV5-4	.	.	TRBJ2-3	CATRLGTTSTDTQYF	TGTGCCACCCGTCTAGGGACAACTAGCACAGATACGCAGTATTTT
TRBV2	.	.	TRBJ2-1	CAWGRNEQFF	TGTGCCTGGGGGCGCAATGAGCAGTTCTTC
TRBV11-2	TRBD1	.	TRBJ2-1	CASSWTGVEQFF	TGTGCCAGCAGCTGGACAGGGGTCGAGCAGTTCTTC
TRBV30	.	.	TRBJ2-5	CAWSVGQIGETQYF	TGTGCCTGGAGTGTAGGACAGATTGGGGAGACCCAGTACTTC
TRBV27	.	once	TRBJ2-3	CASSPGTDTQYF	TGTGCCAGCAGTCCCGGCACAGATACGCAGTATTTT
TRBV7-9	.	.	TRBJ2-1	CASSLEGRQNNEQFF	TGTGCCAGCAGCTTAGAGGGCAGACAGAACAATGAGCAGTTCTTC
TRBV2	.	once	TRBJ1-3	CATLGLGDTTSGNTIYF	TGTGCCACCTTGGGTTTGGGGGACACAACCTCTGGAAACACCATATATTTT
TRBV6-1	.	.	TRBJ2-1	CASSEAGVTYEQFF	TGTGCCAGCAGTGAAGCGGGAGTTACTTATGAGCAGTTCTTC
TRBV28	.	.	TRBJ1-2	CASSLGLGNYGYTF	TGTGCCAGCAGTTTGGGTCTGGGCAACTATGGCTACACCTTC
TRBV27	TRBD2	.	TRBJ2-7	CAIGAGGEQYF	TGTGCCATTGGGGCGGGGGGCGAGCAGTACTTC
TRBV9	TRBD1	.	TRBJ2-3	CASSATGRSTDTQYF	TGTGCCAGCAGCGCGACAGGGAGAAGCACAGATACGCAGTATTTT
TRBV2	.	.	TRBJ2-3	CASSTGLGSTDTQYF	TGTGCCAGCAGCACAGGGTTGGGTAGCACAGATACGCAGTATTTT
TRBV25-1	TRBD1	few	TRBJ1-1	CASSGQGGITEAFF	TGTGCCAGCAGTGGACAGGGGGGAATTACTGAAGCTTTCTTT
TRBV4-2	.	once	TRBJ1-1	CASSQVIAGGLGAGTEAFF	TGTGCCAGCAGCCAAGTCATTGCCGGGGGGCTTGGGGCGGGCACTGAAGCTTTCTTT
TRBV27	.	.	TRBJ2-7	CASSLGGVAYYEQYF	TGTGCCAGCAGTTTAGGGGGCGTGGCGTACTACGAGCAGTACTTC
TRBV11-3	.	.	TRBJ2-7	CASSPRDGTYEQYF	TGTGCCAGCAGCCCCCGAGACGGGACCTACGAGCAGTACTTC
TRBV19	.	.	TRBJ2-1	CASSIGSGAHEQFF	TGTGCCAGTAGTATTGGTTCGGGAGCTCATGAGCAGTTCTTC
TRBV5-4	TRBD2	once	TRBJ2-5	CASSFLGSGSETQYF	TGTGCCAGCAGCTTCTTGGGGAGCGGGAGTGAGACCCAGTACTTC
TRBV4-1	TRBD1	.	TRBJ2-7	CASSPQPGQDSYEQYF	TGCGCCAGCAGCCCCCAACCGGGACAGGACTCCTACGAGCAGTACTTC
TRBV6-1	.	.	TRBJ2-1	CASSEAGGYNEQFF	TGTGCCAGCAGTGAAGCAGGGGGCTACAATGAGCAGTTCTTC
TRBV11-1	TRBD1	.	TRBJ2-1	CASSHLTGASSYNEQFF	TGTGCCAGCAGCCACTTGACAGGGGCCAGCTCCTACAATGAGCAGTTCTTC
TRBV6-5	TRBD1	.	TRBJ1-5	CASREGATGNQPQHF	TGTGCCAGCAGGGAGGGGGCGACGGGCAATCAGCCCCAGCATTTT
TRBV4-1	TRBD2	.	TRBJ2-5	CASSQVAGGSGETQYF	TGCGCCAGCAGCCAGGTAGCGGGAGGTTCTGGAGAGACCCAGTACTTC
TRBV29-1	TRBD1	.	TRBJ2-1	CSAQPGTGLYNEQFF	TGCAGCGCCCAACCCGGGACAGGGCTCTACAATGAGCAGTTCTTC
TRBV10-1	.	.	TRBJ2-3	CASSDPTGDADTQYF	TGCGCCAGCAGTGACCCCACGGGAGATGCAGATACGCAGTATTTT
TRBV27	.	.	TRBJ1-1	CASSLQGMNTEAFF	TGTGCCAGCAGTTTACAGGGAATGAACACTGAAGCTTTCTTT
TRBV28	.	.	TRBJ1-2	CASSLGRAGPGGYTF	TGTGCCAGCAGTTTGGGGAGGGCAGGGCCGGGTGGCTACACCTTC
TRBV28	TRBD1	.	TRBJ2-7	CASSFRGTGYEQYF	TGTGCCAGCAGTTTTAGGGGGACAGGCTACGAGCAGTACTTC
TRBV7-9	.	.	TRBJ1-1	CASSLEQGSTEAFF	TGTGCCAGCAGCTTAGAACAGGGAAGTACTGAAGCTTTCTTT
TRBV9	.	.	TRBJ2-7	CASSGGGTNEQYF	TGTGCCAGCAGCGGAGGGGGGACTAACGAGCAGTACTTC
TRBV4-1	TRBD2	.	TRBJ2-5	CASSQDLAGNQETQYF	TGCGCCAGCAGCCAAGATCTAGCGGGAAACCAAGAGACCCAGTACTTC
TRBV7-9	TRBD1	.	TRBJ1-2	CASSLGQGVFSKGYTF	TGTGCCAGCAGCTTAGGACAGGGGGTCTTTTCTAAGGGCTACACCTTC
TRBV27	TRBD2	.	TRBJ2-3	CASSLSEGLAGGSTDTQYF	TGTGCCAGCAGTTTATCGGAAGGACTAGCGGGAGGAAGCACAGATACGCAGTATTTT
TRBV9	TRBD2	.	TRBJ2-1	CASSPRLALSYNEQFF	TGTGCCAGCAGCCCCAGACTAGCGCTCTCCTACAATGAGCAGTTCTTC
TRBV7-8	TRBD2	.	TRBJ2-3	CASSSGTSATDTQYF	TGTGCCAGCAGCTCTGGGACTAGCGCAACAGATACGCAGTATTTT
TRBV28	TRBD2	once	TRBJ2-7	CASTTSGSYEQYF	TGTGCCAGCACCACTAGCGGCTCCTACGAGCAGTACTTC
TRBV6-6	TRBD1	.	TRBJ1-1	CASSYPDRGRRTEAFF	TGTGCCAGCAGTTACCCGGACAGGGGCCGAAGGACTGAAGCTTTCTTT
TRBV5-6	.	.	TRBJ1-3	CASSLSRWSGNTIYF	TGTGCCAGCAGCTTGTCCCGGTGGTCTGGAAACACCATATATTTT
TRBV28	.	.	TRBJ2-3	CASTVGIASTDTQYF	TGTGCCAGCACCGTTGGTATAGCTAGCACAGATACGCAGTATTTT
TRBV7-9	.	.	TRBJ2-1	CASSLRGNEQFF	TGTGCCAGCAGCTTACGAGGAAATGAGCAGTTCTTC
TRBV7-7	.	.	TRBJ2-7	CASSFEASYEQYF	TGTGCCAGCAGCTTCGAGGCTTCCTACGAGCAGTACTTC
TRBV7-9	.	.	TRBJ2-7	CASSHDSFISYEQYF	TGTGCCAGCAGCCATGACAGTTTCATCTCCTACGAGCAGTACTTC
TRBV11-2	.	once	TRBJ2-1	CASSSGLLQFF	TGTGCCAGCAGCTCGGGACTTTTGCAGTTCTTC
TRBV27	.	once	TRBJ2-4	CASRTGDGPRNIQYF	TGTGCCAGCAGGACGGGGGACGGGCCGAGAAACATTCAGTACTTC